These T cell receptor beta chains were read from a single sample in a study of cytomegalovirus exposure and HLA in healthy donors. Some clones are missing from TCRdb's copy, which holds only in-frame ones; the method was immunoSEQ multiplex PCR. This sample yields 60,000 to 65,000 clones, of which more than 70% are seen a single time; around 21% belongs to the top ten. The sequenced sample was PBMCs. The receptors were gathered from a woman aged 40 to 50 in good health and CMV-seropositive. Each CDR3 is given with its conserved first and last residue. The order of the fields is J gene, clone size, V gene, D gene, CDR3 protein, CDR3 DNA. The D gene is left open where the match is weak. Size is stated for part of the rows, as once, few or many counts, or as a class when the clone is expanded.

TRBJ1-5,.,TRBV30,.,CAWTTGISQPQHF,TGTGCCTGGACAACAGGGATCAGTCAGCCCCAGCATTTT
TRBJ1-2,.,TRBV18,.,CASSPSSDRGGYTF,TGTGCCAGCTCACCCTCCTCGGACAGAGGCGGCTACACCTTC
TRBJ2-6,few,TRBV5-1,.,CASSSVLSGANVLTF,TGCGCCAGCAGCTCGGTCCTCTCTGGGGCCAACGTCCTGACTTTC
TRBJ1-4,.,TRBV5-6,.,CASSGQGSVEKLFF,TGTGCCAGCAGCGGGCAGGGGTCTGTTGAAAAACTGTTTTTT
TRBJ1-2,.,TRBV6-6,.,CASTQEGGYGYTF,TGTGCCAGCACCCAGGAGGGAGGCTATGGCTACACCTTC
TRBJ2-3,few,TRBV6-6,TRBD2,CASSTAGRIDTQYF,TGTGCCAGCAGCACAGCGGGGAGGATAGATACGCAGTATTTT
TRBJ1-6,.,TRBV5-4,.,CASGPGETNSPLHF,TGTGCCAGTGGGCCAGGTGAAACGAATTCACCCCTCCACTTT
TRBJ2-3,.,TRBV9,TRBD2,CASSPVAGGPDTQYF,TGTGCCAGCAGCCCGGTAGCGGGGGGGCCAGATACGCAGTATTTT
TRBJ1-2,once,TRBV6-5,.,CASSYKENHYGYTF,TGTGCCAGCAGTTACAAAGAGAACCACTATGGCTACACCTTC
TRBJ1-5,.,TRBV29-1,.,CSVSGGINQPQHF,TGCAGCGTATCGGGGGGGATCAATCAGCCCCAGCATTTT
TRBJ1-2,.,TRBV9,TRBD1,CASSAQGRGNYGYTF,TGTGCCAGCAGCGCCCAGGGCAGGGGGAACTATGGCTACACCTTC
TRBJ1-2,.,TRBV16,.,CASSPRVGYTF,TGTGCCAGCAGCCCTAGAGTTGGCTACACCTTC
TRBJ1-1,.,TRBV5-6,.,CASLTANTEAFF,TGTGCCAGCCTGACAGCGAACACTGAAGCTTTCTTT